The text below deals with one TCR beta chain. Its antigen is undetermined. Viral peptide pool expansion of antigen-specific CD4+ T cells preceded sequencing in the ViraFEST assay. At the end of 10 days of culture, CD4+ T cells were isolated. Of the BNT162b2 and mRNA-1273 vaccines, participants received two doses of one or the other. Repertoires were generated with immunoSEQ multiplex PCR, while TCRdb's copy carries only in-frame clones and drops some. This sample has around 32,000 clones, with roughly 67% found just once. The source of the sample is a study of vaccination effects on CD4 cells after COVID-19. V lost 1 base, J lost 7 bases, and 8 bases lay in between. The CDR3 covers 14 residues. The germline V gene has CDR1 SEHNR and CDR2 FQNEAQ (reference sequence). General study results and limits: Substantial clonal contraction characterized both infection- and vaccine-induced clones late after vaccination.

The sequence came from a human donor who received a COVID-19 vaccine. The chain combines TRBV7-9 with TRBJ1-6, with unresolved D. The material was CD4+ T cells from PBMCs cultured with SARS-CoV-2 spike peptides, obtained after COVID-19 vaccination. The CDR3 nucleotides are TGTGCCAGCAGCTTAGGGCAGGTCAATTCACCCCTCCACTTT. This encodes CASSLGQVNSPLHF.